Only a few counts were recorded for the clone carrying this TCR beta chain. Its antigen is undetermined. The data belong to a study of a mutant IDH1 vaccine in newly diagnosed glioma. The wider study: Onset of vaccination occurred 4-6 weeks following radiotherapy alone, or with temozolomide cycles. Earlier care involved radiotherapy, temozolomide, or both, and the majority received both. An approximately 62% male, approximately 40% female split and a mean age of roughly 44 years characterized treated patients.

Germline CDR1 MNHEY, CDR2 SVGAGI. V dropped 5 bases and J dropped 8 bases, with 15 bases sitting between them. The CDR3 is made up of 13 amino acids. The time point denotes: week 23, last vaccination. Alongside topical imiquimod, each dose of vaccine comprised 300 ug of mutant IDH1 20-mer peptide. Data came from immunoSEQ multiplex PCR; TCRdb stores just in-frame clones and leaves some out. The sample contains just over 65,000 clones, approximately 84% of which appear only once. V is TRBV6-5 and J is TRBJ1-1; D possibly corresponds to TRBD1 (5 bases). The TCR originated in a man aged 18 to 29 with glioma. Material: PBMCs, obtained from a glioma patient whose treatment included an IDH1 peptide vaccine. The CDR3 bases are TGTGCCAGCAGTCCGGAAGGGCGGGACGAAGCTTTCTTT. Protein product: CASSPEGRDEAFF.